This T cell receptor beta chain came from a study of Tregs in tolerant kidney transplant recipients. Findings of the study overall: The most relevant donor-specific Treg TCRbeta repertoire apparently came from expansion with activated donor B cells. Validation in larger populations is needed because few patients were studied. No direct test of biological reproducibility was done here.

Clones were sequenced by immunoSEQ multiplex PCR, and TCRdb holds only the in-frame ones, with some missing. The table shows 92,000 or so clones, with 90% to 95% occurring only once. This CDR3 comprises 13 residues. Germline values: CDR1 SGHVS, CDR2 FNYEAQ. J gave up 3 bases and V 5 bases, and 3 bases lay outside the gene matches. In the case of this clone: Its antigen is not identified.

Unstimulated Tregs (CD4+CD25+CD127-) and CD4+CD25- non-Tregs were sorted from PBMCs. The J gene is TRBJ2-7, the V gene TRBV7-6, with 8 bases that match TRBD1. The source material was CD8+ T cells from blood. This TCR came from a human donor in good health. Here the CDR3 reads CASSATGGYEQYF. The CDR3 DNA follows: TGTGCCAGCAGCGCTACAGGGGGCTACGAGCAGTACTTC.